A selection of T cell receptor beta chains follows, all from one sample in a study of blood T cell repertoires in COVID-19. Only in-frame clones appear in the TCRdb table, and some are missing; sequencing was by immunoSEQ multiplex PCR. Counted here are 250,000 or so clones, around nine tenths occurring once; the ten biggest clones make up roughly 2.6%. Sample: PBMCs or T cells enriched from blood (not recorded which). Source of these receptors: a woman aged 18-30 years who had recovered from COVID-19. CDR3s include the opening cysteine and the closing phenylalanine or tryptophan. A D gene is named only where the DNA matches it firmly. Expanded clones get a size class; other rows say once, few or many, or leave the size out.

TGTGCCAGCAGTTTTCAAGGACTCCACTATGGCTACACCTTC	CASSFQGLHYGYTF	-	TRBJ1-2	TRBV28	-
TGTGCCAGCAGGCAGGGTAACTATGGCTACACCTTC	CASRQGNYGYTF	-	TRBJ1-2	TRBV7-2	-
TGTGCCTGGAAAGGACAGGGCGAATTCAGTGGCTACACCTTC	CAWKGQGEFSGYTF	once	TRBJ1-2	TRBV30	TRBD1
TGTGCCAGCAGCTCCGTAGCGGGGAGCTACAATGAGCAGTTCTTC	CASSSVAGSYNEQFF	-	TRBJ2-1	TRBV11-3	TRBD2
TGTGCCAGCAGCCGACGGTCAACGGGAGGGGGTGCGTTCTTGGAGACCCAGTACTTC	CASSRRSTGGGAFLETQYF	-	TRBJ2-5	TRBV3-1/TRBV3-2	TRBD2
TGTGCCTGGAGTGCGGTTGCGGAAAAACTGTTTTTT	CAWSAVAEKLFF	-	TRBJ1-4	TRBV30	-
TGTGCCAGCTCACCATCTGGAAATGGAGGGGTCAACTATGGCTACACCTTC	CASSPSGNGGVNYGYTF	-	TRBJ1-2	TRBV18	-
TGTGCCAGCAGTAGGGACAGGGAACTCTATGGCTACACCTTC	CASSRDRELYGYTF	-	TRBJ1-2	TRBV21-1	-
TGCGCCAGCAGCTACGGCCGGACAGGGGGCTTTAACTATGGCTACACCTTC	CASSYGRTGGFNYGYTF	-	TRBJ1-2	TRBV5-1	TRBD1
TGTGCCAGCAGCACTAGCGGGAGATACAATGAGCAGTTCTTC	CASSTSGRYNEQFF	-	TRBJ2-1	TRBV7-3	TRBD2
TGCGCCAGTACCCTAACCTCGACAGCTTCCTTGAACACTGAAGCTTTCTTT	CASTLTSTASLNTEAFF	-	TRBJ1-1	TRBV10-2	-
TGTGCCAGTAGTCTGGCCGGGGACAGTAGTTTTTATAGCAATCAGCCCCAGCATTTT	CASSLAGDSSFYSNQPQHF	-	TRBJ1-5	TRBV19	TRBD1
TGTGCCAGCAGCCAGGACAGGGTTACTGAAGCTTTCTTT	CASSQDRVTEAFF	-	TRBJ1-1	TRBV3-1/TRBV3-2	TRBD1
TGCAGCGTTGGGGTCCGTGGGGACAGGGGATCGCATGAGCAGTTCTTC	CSVGVRGDRGSHEQFF	-	TRBJ2-1	TRBV29-1	TRBD1
TGTGCCAGCAGTAGGACAGGTTACGAGCAGTACTTC	CASSRTGYEQYF	-	TRBJ2-7	TRBV7-8	TRBD1
TGTGCCAGTAGTACCGGGAGTGCAGCGGGTTTCACAGATACGCAGTATTTT	CASSTGSAAGFTDTQYF	-	TRBJ2-3	TRBV19	-